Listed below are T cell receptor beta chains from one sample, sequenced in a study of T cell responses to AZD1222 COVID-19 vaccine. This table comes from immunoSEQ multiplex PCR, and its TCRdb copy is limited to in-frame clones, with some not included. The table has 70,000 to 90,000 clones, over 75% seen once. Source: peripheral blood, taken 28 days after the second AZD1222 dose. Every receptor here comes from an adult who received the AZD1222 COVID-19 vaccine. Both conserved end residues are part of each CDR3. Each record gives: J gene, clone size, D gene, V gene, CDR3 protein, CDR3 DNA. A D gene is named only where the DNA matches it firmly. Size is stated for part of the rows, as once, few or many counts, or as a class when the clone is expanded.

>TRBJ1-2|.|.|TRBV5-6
CASFGATYGYTF
TGTGCCAGCTTCGGGGCTACCTATGGCTACACCTTC
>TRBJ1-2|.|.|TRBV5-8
CASSSDGTTVRFYGYTF
TGTGCCAGCAGCTCAGACGGGACGACCGTACGCTTCTATGGCTACACCTTC
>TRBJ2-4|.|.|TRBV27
CASSARLTPRRGIQYF
TGTGCCAGCAGTGCCCGCCTAACCCCCCGTCGCGGCATTCAGTACTTC
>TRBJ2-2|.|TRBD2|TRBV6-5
CASTPRGAGELFF
TGTGCCAGCACTCCACGGGGGGCCGGGGAGCTGTTTTTT
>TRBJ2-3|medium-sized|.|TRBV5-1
CASSQGDESEGADTQYF
TGCGCCAGCAGCCAGGGGGACGAGTCGGAGGGGGCAGATACGCAGTATTTT
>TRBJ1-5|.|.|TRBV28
CASSFADRNNQPQHF
TGTGCCAGCAGTTTTGCCGACAGGAACAATCAGCCCCAGCATTTT
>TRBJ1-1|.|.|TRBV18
CASSPGWGPDTEAFF
TGTGCCAGCTCCCCTGGTTGGGGCCCGGACACTGAAGCTTTCTTT
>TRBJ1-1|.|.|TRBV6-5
CASRRDTWNTEAFF
TGTGCCAGCAGACGGGACACATGGAACACTGAAGCTTTCTTT
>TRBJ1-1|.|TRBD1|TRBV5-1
CASSSGTGNTEAFF
TGCGCCAGCAGCTCAGGGACAGGGAACACTGAAGCTTTCTTT
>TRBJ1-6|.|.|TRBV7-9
CASSLGRGRNSPLHF
TGTGCCAGCAGCTTAGGGAGGGGGAGGAATTCACCCCTCCACTTT
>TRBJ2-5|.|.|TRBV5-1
CASSSQPRGVGQETQYF
TGCGCCAGCAGCTCCCAACCGCGAGGGGTTGGACAAGAGACCCAGTACTTC
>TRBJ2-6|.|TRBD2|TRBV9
CASSDSMRGVSYSGANVLTF
TGTGCCAGCAGCGACAGTATGCGGGGGGTGTCCTACTCTGGGGCCAACGTCCTGACTTTC
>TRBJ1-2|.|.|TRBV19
CASSISQDYGYTF
TGTGCCAGTAGTATATCACAGGACTATGGCTACACCTTC
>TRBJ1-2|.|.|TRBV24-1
CATSDSAADYGYTF
TGTGCCACCAGTGATTCGGCAGCGGACTATGGCTACACCTTC
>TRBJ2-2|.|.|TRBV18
CASFPHESRGTGELFF
TGTGCCAGCTTTCCACATGAGAGCCGGGGGACCGGGGAGCTGTTTTTT
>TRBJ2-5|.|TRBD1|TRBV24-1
CATSDIGQGQETQYF
TGTGCCACCAGTGATATTGGACAGGGACAAGAGACCCAGTACTTC
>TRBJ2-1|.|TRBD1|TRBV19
CASSNSGGGYNEQFF
TGTGCCAGTAGCAACTCAGGGGGCGGGTACAATGAGCAGTTCTTC
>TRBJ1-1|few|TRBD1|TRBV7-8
CASSFPGTANTEAFF
TGTGCCAGCAGCTTCCCCGGGACAGCGAACACTGAAGCTTTCTTT
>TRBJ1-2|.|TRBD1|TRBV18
CASSPTGQGAYGYTF
TGTGCCAGCTCCCCTACCGGACAGGGGGCATATGGCTACACCTTC
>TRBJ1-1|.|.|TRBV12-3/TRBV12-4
CASSLDRSAFF
TGTGCCAGCAGTTTAGACAGGTCGGCTTTCTTT
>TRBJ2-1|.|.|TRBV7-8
CASSDRTYNEQFF
TGTGCCAGCAGTGACAGGACTTACAATGAGCAGTTCTTC
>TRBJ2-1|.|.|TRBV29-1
CSVDSSQSSYNEQFF
TGCAGCGTTGACAGCTCCCAGAGCTCCTACAATGAGCAGTTCTTC
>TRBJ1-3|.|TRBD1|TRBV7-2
CASSQQGSSGNTIYF
TGTGCCAGCAGTCAACAGGGGAGCTCTGGAAACACCATATATTTT
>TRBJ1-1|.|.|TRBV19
CASIKGPLENTEAFF
TGTGCCAGTATCAAAGGGCCCCTAGAGAACACTGAAGCTTTCTTT
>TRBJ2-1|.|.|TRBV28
CASNQPPNSNEQFF
TGTGCCAGCAACCAACCCCCTAACTCCAATGAGCAGTTCTTC
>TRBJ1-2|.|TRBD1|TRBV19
CASRDRGRDGYTF
TGTGCCAGTCGGGACAGGGGGCGCGATGGCTACACCTTC
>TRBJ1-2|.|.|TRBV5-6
CASSRGTQSGYTF
TGTGCCAGCAGCCGTGGGACTCAGAGCGGCTACACCTTC
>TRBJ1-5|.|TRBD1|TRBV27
CASSLAWDRSNQPQHF
TGTGCCAGCAGTTTAGCTTGGGACAGAAGCAATCAGCCCCAGCATTTT
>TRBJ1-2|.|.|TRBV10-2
CASSEVPDYGYTF
TGCGCCAGCAGTGAGGTACCCGACTATGGCTACACCTTC
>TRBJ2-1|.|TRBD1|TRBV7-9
CASSTRTGGAKEDPYNEQFF
TGTGCCAGCAGCACCCGAACAGGGGGCGCAAAGGAGGACCCCTACAATGAGCAGTTCTTC
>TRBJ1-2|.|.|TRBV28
CASRGTAGGYTF
TGTGCCAGCAGGGGGACGGCGGGGGGCTACACCTTC
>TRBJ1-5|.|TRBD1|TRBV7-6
CASSSGNRGNQPQHF
TGTGCCAGCAGCTCAGGAAACAGGGGAAATCAGCCCCAGCATTTT
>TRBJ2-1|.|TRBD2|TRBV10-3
CAISRTSQSSYNEQFF
TGTGCCATCAGTCGGACTAGCCAAAGCTCCTACAATGAGCAGTTCTTC
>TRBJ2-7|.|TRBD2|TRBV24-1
CATSDAASGRSEQYF
TGTGCCACCAGTGATGCTGCTAGCGGGAGGAGTGAGCAGTACTTC
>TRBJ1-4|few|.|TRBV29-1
CSVGAEATNEKLFF
TGCAGCGTAGGGGCGGAGGCAACTAATGAAAAACTGTTTTTT
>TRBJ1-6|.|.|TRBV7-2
CASSLGGGSYNSPLHF
TGTGCCAGCAGCTTAGGAGGTGGGTCCTATAATTCACCCCTCCACTTT
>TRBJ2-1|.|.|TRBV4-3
CASSQESSYNEQFF
TGCGCCAGCAGCCAAGAGAGCTCCTACAATGAGCAGTTCTTC
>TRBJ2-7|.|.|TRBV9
CASSATSDHAYEQYF
TGTGCCAGCAGCGCCACTTCGGACCATGCCTACGAGCAGTACTTC
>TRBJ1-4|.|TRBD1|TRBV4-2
CASSLARGTNEKLFF
TGTGCCAGCAGCCTAGCCAGGGGGACTAATGAAAAACTGTTTTTT
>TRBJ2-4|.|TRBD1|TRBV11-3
CASSYSGTGGTQYF
TGTGCCAGCAGCTATTCCGGGACAGGGGGGACTCAGTACTTC
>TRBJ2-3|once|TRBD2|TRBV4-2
CASSIAGPGDTQYF
TGTGCCAGCTCAATAGCGGGACCCGGAGATACGCAGTATTTT
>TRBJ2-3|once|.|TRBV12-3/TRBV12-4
CASSASTDTQYF
TGTGCCAGCAGTGCTAGCACAGATACGCAGTATTTT
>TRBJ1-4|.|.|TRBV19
CASSRGRATNEKLFF
TGTGCCAGTAGTCGGGGCAGGGCAACTAATGAAAAACTGTTTTTT
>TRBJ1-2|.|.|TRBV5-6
CASSRRGENYGYTF
TGTGCCAGCAGCCGCCGGGGGGAGAACTATGGCTACACCTTC
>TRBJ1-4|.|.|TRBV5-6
CASSFLSGTGNEKLFF
TGTGCCAGCAGCTTCCTCTCCGGGACGGGTAATGAAAAACTGTTTTTT
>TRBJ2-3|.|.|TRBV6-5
CASRPGAPPDTQYF
TGTGCCAGCAGGCCGGGAGCCCCGCCAGATACGCAGTATTTT
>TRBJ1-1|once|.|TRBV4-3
CASSQGGRANTEAFF
TGCGCCAGCAGCCAAGGGGGCAGGGCGAACACTGAAGCTTTCTTT
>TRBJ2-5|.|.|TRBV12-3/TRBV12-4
CASRTGTLETQYF
TGTGCCAGCAGAACCGGGACATTGGAGACCCAGTACTTC
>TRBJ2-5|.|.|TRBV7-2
CASSRGQKETQYF
TGTGCCAGCAGCCGTGGACAGAAAGAGACCCAGTACTTC
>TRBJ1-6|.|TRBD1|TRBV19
CASSSDRGHSPLHF
TGTGCCAGTAGTTCTGACAGGGGGCATTCACCCCTCCACTTT
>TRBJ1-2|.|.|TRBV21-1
CASSKDAGRDGYTF
TGTGCCAGCAGCAAAGATGCAGGTAGAGATGGCTACACCTTC
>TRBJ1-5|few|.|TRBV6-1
CASSELFHRENQPQHF
TGTGCCAGCAGTGAATTATTCCACAGGGAGAATCAGCCCCAGCATTTT
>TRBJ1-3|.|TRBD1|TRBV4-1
CASSQAGQGGAGNTIYF
TGCGCCAGCAGCCAAGCGGGACAGGGGGGAGCTGGAAACACCATATATTTT